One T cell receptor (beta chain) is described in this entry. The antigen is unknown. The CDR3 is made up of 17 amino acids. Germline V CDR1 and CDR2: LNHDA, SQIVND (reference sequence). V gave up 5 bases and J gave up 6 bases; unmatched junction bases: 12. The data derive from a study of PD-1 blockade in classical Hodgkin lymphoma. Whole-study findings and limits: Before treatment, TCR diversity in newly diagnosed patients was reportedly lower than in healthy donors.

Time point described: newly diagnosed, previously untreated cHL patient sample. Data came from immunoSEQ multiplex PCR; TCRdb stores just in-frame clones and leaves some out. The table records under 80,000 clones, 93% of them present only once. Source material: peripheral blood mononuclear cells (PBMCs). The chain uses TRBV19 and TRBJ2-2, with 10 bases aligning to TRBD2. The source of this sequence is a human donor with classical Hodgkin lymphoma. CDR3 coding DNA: TGTGCCAGTAGTCCCAGAGCGGGAGGGTCAAAATCCGGGGAGCTGTTTTTT. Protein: CASSPRAGGSKSGELFF.